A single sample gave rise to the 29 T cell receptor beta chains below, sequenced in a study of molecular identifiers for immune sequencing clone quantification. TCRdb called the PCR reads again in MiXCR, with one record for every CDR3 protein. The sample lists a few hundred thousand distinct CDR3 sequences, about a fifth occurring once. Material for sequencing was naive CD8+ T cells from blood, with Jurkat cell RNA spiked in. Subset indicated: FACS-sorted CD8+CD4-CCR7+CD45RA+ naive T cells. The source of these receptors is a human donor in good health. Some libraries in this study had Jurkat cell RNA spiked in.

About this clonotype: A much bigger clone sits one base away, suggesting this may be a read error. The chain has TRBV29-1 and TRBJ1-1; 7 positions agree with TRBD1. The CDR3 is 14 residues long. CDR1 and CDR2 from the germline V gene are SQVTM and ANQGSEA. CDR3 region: CSVEPTGLDTGAFF. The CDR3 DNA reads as TGCAGCGTTGAGCCGACAGGGTTGGACACTGGAGCTTTCTTT.

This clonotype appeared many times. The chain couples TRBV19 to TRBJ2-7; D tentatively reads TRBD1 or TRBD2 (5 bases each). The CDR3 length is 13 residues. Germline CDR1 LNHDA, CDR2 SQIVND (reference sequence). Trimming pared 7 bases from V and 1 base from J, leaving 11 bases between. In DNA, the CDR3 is TGTGCCAGTATGGGACCCCGGTCCTACGAGCAGTACTTC. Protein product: CASMGPRSYEQYF.

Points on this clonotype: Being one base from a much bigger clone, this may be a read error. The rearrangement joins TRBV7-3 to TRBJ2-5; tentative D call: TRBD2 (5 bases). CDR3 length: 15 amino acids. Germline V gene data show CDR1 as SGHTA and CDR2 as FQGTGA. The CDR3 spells CDSSFLGGLQETQYF. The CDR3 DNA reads TGTGACAGCAGCTTCCTCGGAGGCCTCCAAGAGACCCAGTACTTC.

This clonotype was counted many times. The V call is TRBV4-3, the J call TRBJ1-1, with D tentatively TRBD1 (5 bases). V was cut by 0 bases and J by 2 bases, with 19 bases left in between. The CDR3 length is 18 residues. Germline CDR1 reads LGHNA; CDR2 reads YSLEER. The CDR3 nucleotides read TGCGCCAGCAGCCAAGATAGAGGGGTCCGGATTATCAACACTGAAGCTTTCTTT. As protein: CASSQDRGVRIINTEAFF.

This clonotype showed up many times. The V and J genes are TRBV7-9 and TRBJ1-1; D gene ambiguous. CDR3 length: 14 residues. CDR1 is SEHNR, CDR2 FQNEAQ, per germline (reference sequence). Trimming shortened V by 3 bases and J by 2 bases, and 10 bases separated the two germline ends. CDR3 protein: CASSLDFGNTEAFF. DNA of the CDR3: TGTGCCAGCAGCTTGGATTTCGGTAACACTGAAGCTTTCTTT.

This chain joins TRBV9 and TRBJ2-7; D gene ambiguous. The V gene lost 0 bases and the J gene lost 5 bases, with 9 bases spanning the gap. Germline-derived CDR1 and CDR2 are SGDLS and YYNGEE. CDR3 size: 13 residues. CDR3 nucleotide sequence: TGTGCCAGCAGCGTAGCTGGGATCAACGAGCAGTACTTC. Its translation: CASSVAGINEQYF.

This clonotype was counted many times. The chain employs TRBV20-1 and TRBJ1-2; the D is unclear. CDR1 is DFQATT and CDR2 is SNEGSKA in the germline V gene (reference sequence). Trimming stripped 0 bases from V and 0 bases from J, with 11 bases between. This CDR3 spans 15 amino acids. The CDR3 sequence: CSARDARQTNYGYTF. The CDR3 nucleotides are TGCAGTGCTAGAGATGCCCGACAAACTAACTATGGCTACACCTTC.

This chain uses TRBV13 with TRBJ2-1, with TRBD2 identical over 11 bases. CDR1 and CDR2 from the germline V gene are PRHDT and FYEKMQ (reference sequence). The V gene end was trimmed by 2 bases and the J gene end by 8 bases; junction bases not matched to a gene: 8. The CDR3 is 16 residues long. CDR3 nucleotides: TGTGCCAGCAGCTTACTTATAGCGGGAGGGCCCCATGAGCAGTTCTTC. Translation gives CASSLLIAGGPHEQFF.

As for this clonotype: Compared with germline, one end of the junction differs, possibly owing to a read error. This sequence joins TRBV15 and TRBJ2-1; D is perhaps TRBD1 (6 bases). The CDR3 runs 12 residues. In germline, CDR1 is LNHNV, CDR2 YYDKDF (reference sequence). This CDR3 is CAASRQANEQFF. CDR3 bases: TGTGCCGCCAGTCGACAGGCTAATGAGCAGTTCTTC.

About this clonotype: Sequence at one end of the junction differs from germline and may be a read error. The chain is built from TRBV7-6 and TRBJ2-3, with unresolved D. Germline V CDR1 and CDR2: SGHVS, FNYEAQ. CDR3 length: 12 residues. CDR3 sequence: CASSLYTDTQCF. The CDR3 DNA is TGTGCCAGCAGTTTATACACAGATACGCAGTGTTTT.

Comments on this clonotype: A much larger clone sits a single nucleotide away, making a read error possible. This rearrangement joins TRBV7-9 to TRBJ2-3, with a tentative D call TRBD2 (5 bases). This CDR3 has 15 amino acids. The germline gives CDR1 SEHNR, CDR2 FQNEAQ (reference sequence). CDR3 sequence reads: CASSPGLTITDTQCF. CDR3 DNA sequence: TGTGCCAGCAGCCCCGGACTCACTATCACAGATACGCAGTGTTTT.

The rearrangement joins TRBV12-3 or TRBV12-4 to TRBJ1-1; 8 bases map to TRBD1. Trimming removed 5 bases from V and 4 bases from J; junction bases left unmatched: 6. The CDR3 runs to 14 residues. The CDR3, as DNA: TGTGCCAGCAGTATCACAGGGGGGACCACTGAAGCTTTCTTT. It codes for CASSITGGTTEAFF.

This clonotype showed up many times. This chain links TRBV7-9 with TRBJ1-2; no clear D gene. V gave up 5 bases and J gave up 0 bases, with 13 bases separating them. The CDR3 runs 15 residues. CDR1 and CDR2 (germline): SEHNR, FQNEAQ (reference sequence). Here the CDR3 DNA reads TGTGCCAGCAGCCCCTATGGATCTTCTAACTATGGCTACACCTTC. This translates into CASSPYGSSNYGYTF.

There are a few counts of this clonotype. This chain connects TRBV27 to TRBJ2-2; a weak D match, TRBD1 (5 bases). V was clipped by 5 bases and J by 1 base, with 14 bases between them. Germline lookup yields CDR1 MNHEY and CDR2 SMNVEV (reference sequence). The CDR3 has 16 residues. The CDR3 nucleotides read TGTGCCAGCAGTCCGAGACAGACGGAGAACACCGGGGAGCTGTTTTTT. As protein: CASSPRQTENTGELFF.

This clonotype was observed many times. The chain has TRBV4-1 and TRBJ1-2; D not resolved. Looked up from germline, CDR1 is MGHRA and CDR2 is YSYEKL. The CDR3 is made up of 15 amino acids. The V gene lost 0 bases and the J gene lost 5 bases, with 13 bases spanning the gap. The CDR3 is CASSQDKASNYGYTF. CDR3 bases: TGCGCCAGCAGCCAAGATAAGGCCAGCAATTATGGCTACACCTTC.

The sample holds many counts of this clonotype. CDR3 nucleotide sequence: TGCAGCGTTGAAAAACCCCTCGAAGATACGCAGTATTTT. Protein: CSVEKPLEDTQYF. This chain joins TRBV29-1 and TRBJ2-3, with unresolved D. The CDR3 consists of 13 residues. Germline V gene sequence: CDR1 SQVTM, CDR2 ANQGSEA. V was cut by 2 bases and J by 5 bases, with 11 bases left in between.

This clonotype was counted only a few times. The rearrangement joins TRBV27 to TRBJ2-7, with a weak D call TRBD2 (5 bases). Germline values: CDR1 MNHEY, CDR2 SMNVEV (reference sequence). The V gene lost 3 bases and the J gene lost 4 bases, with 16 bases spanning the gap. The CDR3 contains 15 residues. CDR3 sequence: CASSFRSLPGYEQYF. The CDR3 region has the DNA TGTGCCAGCAGTTTTCGAAGCCTCCCGGGGTACGAGCAGTACTTC.

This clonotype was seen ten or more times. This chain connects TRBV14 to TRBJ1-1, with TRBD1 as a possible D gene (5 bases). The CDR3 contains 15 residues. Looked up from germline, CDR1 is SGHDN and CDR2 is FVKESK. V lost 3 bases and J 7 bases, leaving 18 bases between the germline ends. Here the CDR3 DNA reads TGTGCCAGCAGCCATAGGGACGCCCCCATAAGTGAAGCTTTCTTT. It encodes CASSHRDAPISEAFF.

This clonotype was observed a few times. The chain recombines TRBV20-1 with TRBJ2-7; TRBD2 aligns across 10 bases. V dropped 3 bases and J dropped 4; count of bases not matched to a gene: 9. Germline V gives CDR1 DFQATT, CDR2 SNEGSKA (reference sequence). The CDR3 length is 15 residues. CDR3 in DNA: TGCAGTGCTAGCGGGTCTAGCGGGAGTAGTTACGAGCAGTACTTC. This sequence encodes CSASGSSGSSYEQYF.

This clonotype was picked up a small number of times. DNA of the CDR3: TGTGCCAGCATCCCAGACAGTTCCTACGAGCAGTACTTC. This translates into CASIPDSSYEQYF. This chain joins TRBV7-9 and TRBJ2-7, with D tentatively TRBD1 (5 bases). Per the germline V gene, CDR1 is SEHNR and CDR2 is FQNEAQ (reference sequence). Deletions cut 7 bases from V and 1 base from J, with 11 bases between. The CDR3 length is 13 residues.

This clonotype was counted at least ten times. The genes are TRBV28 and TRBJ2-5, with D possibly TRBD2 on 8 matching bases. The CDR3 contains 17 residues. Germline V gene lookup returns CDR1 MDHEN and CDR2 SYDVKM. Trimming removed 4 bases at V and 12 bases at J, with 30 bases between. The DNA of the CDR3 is TGTGCCAGCAGTTCCCCGACCGGACAGGTTGTAGCGGGACCCGAGTACTTC. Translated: CASSSPTGQVVAGPEYF.

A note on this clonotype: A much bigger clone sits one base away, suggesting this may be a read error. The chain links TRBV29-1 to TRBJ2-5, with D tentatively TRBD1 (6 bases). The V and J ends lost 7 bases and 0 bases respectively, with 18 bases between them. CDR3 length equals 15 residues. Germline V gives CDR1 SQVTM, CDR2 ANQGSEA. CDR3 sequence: CSATSGVGDQETQYF. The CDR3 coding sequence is TGCAGCGCTACCTCAGGGGTGGGGGACCAAGAGACCCAGTACTTC.

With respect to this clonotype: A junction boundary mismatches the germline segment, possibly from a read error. The CDR3 DNA reads as TGTGCCAGCAGCCCCCGTTTGGGGGGAAACCAAGAGGCCCAGTACTTC. It translates to CASSPRLGGNQEAQYF. The chain carries TRBV7-9 and TRBJ2-5; D may be TRBD2 (6 bases). In germline, CDR1 is SEHNR, CDR2 FQNEAQ (reference sequence). This CDR3 is built from 16 residues.

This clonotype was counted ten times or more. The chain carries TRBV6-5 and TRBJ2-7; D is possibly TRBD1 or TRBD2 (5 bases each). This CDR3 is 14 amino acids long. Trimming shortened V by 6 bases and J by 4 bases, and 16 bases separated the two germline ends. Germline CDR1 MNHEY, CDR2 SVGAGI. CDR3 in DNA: TGTGCCAGCAGCCCATTCCCCGGGGCATACGAGCAGTACTTC. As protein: CASSPFPGAYEQYF.

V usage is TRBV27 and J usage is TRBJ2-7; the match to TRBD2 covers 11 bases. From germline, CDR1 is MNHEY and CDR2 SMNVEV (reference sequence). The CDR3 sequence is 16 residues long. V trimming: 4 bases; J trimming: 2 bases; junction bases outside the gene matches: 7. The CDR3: CASSSGLAVGTYEQYF. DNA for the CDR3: TGTGCCAGCAGTTCGGGACTAGCGGTGGGTACCTACGAGCAGTACTTC.

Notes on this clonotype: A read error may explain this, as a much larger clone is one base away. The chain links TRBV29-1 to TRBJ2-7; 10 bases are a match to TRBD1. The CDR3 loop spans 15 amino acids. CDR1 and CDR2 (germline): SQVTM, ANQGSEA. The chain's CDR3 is CSAEPDRTGGQEQYF. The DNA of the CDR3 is TGCAGCGCTGAACCTGACCGGACAGGGGGTCAAGAGCAGTACTTC.

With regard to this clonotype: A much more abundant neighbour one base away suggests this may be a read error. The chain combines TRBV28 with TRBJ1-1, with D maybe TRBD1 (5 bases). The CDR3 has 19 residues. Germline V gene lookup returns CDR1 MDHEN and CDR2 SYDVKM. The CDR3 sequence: CASGLTPLPGGRWNTEAFF. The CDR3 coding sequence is TGTGCCAGCGGTTTGACCCCACTCCCCGGGGGGAGGTGGAACACTGAAGCTTTCTTT.

Written as DNA, the CDR3 is TGTGCCAGCAGGGGGGCAGCCTGCGAGCAGTACTTC. Its translation is CASRGAACEQYF. The J gene is TRBJ2-7, the V gene TRBV25-1, with D maybe TRBD1 (6 bases). Germline V gene lookup returns CDR1 MGHDK and CDR2 SYGVNS. This CDR3 spans 12 amino acids. Trimming cost V 6 bases and J 6 bases, with 12 bases left between them.

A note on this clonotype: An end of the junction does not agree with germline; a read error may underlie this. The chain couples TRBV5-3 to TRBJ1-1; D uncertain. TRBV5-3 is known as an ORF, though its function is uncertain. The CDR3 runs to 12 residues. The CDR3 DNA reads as TGTGCCAGCAGCTTTATGGAAACTGAAGCTTTCTTT. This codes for CASSFMETEAFF.